This note documents a single T cell receptor (beta chain) sequence. Its antigen is unidentified. This sample is part of a study of shared clonotypes between healthy human individuals. Study-level points and caveats: Collection of samples was limited to blood; tissue repertoires likely differ.

The CDR3 consists of 16 residues. V lost 2 bases and J lost 0, with 13 bases in between. Germline loops: CDR1 MNHEY, CDR2 SMNVEV (reference sequence). CD45RO-negative, CCR7-positively selected cells formed the naive CD8 fraction, excluding terminally differentiated effector memory CD45RA+ cells. Clones were read by immunoSEQ multiplex PCR, and TCRdb kept only the in-frame ones, dropping some. There are 2 million to 2.5 million clones in the sample; about 95% occur only once, and roughly 1% lies in the top ten. The receptor was isolated from a man younger than 35 in good health. Material: naive CD8+ T cells sorted from blood. This chain connects TRBV27 to TRBJ1-1; D call uncertain. DNA of the CDR3: TGTGCCAGCAGTTTACTCATGGGGTACATGAACACTGAAGCTTTCTTT. Translating it yields CASSLLMGYMNTEAFF.